These 6 T cell receptor beta chains were sequenced from one sample in a study of OX40 agonist ivuxolimab in advanced cancers. The protocol was immunoSEQ multiplex PCR, while the TCRdb copy is restricted to in-frame clones and leaves out a portion. The data show 100,000 to 140,000 clones, 80% to 95% seen once. The sample was CD4+ or CD8+ T cells sorted from blood, taken in a trial of the OX40 agonist ivuxolimab. These receptors came from an adult with an advanced solid tumor such as melanoma, head and neck, liver or kidney cancer.

The chain joins TRBV21-1 to TRBJ1-1; whether TRBD1, the table's D call, matches the DNA was not checked. TRBV21-1 is listed as a pseudogene. This CDR3 comprises 17 residues. The CDR3 protein is CASSARQGNGRNTEAFF. The CDR3 coding sequence is TGTGCCAGCAGCGCCCGACAGGGAAACGGACGGAACACTGAAGCTTTCTTT.

This clone was counted a single time. The chain combines TRBV5-1 with TRBJ2-4; D is undetermined. The CDR3 has 16 residues. The V and J ends lost 0 bases and 3 bases respectively, with 13 bases between them. Germline lookup yields CDR1 SGHRS and CDR2 YFSETQ. The CDR3 bases are TGCGCCAGCAGCTTGGGGCAGCACGGCCTCAAAAACATTCAGTACTTC. It translates to CASSLGQHGLKNIQYF.

The chain combines TRBV4-1 with TRBJ1-1, with unresolved D. V was clipped by 2 bases and J by 6 bases, with 7 bases between them. This CDR3 has 12 residues. CDR1 and CDR2 from the germline V gene are MGHRA and YSYEKL. The CDR3 DNA sequence: TGCGCCAGCAGCCAATACGGACCTGAAGCTTTCTTT. Its translation: CASSQYGPEAFF.

Note on this clone: The sample contains more than one DNA sequence encoding this CDR3. V usage is TRBV6-6 and J usage is TRBJ1-1; D possibly corresponds to TRBD1 (5 bases). This CDR3 has 15 residues. V was pared by 0 bases and J by 3 bases, with 11 bases between. Germline V gene lookup returns CDR1 MNHNY and CDR2 SVGAGI (reference sequence). The CDR3, as DNA: TGTGCCAGCAGTTACTCGACGGGGCCGTACACTGAAGCTTTCTTT. Translated: CASSYSTGPYTEAFF.

The chain combines TRBV7-8 with TRBJ1-4; D remains ambiguous. The germline V gene has CDR1 SGHVS and CDR2 FQNEAQ. The CDR3 is 14 residues long. V lost 1 base to trimming and J lost 8 bases, with 11 bases between them. Here the CDR3 reads CASSLGRAREKLFF. The CDR3 nucleotides read TGTGCCAGCAGCTTAGGACGGGCTAGGGAAAAACTGTTTTTT.

The rearrangement joins TRBV19 to TRBJ2-2, with 8 positions matching TRBD2. Germline V CDR1 and CDR2: LNHDA, SQIVND (reference sequence). V was clipped by 5 bases and J by 14 bases; unmatched bases: 4. This CDR3 has 11 residues. For the CDR3, the DNA is TGTGCCAGTAGTGATCGGACTAGCCTGTTTTTT. Amino acids: CASSDRTSLFF.